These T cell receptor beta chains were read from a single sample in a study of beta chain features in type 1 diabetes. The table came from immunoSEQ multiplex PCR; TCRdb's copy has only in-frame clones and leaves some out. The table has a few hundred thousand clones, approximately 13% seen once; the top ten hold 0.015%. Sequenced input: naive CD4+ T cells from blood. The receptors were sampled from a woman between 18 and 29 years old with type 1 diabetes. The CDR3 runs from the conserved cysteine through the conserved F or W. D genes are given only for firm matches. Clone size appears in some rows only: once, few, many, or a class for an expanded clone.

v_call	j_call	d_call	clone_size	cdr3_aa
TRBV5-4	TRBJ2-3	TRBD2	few	CASSLRIAGNTDTQYF
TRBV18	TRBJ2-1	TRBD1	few	CASSQDRGNEQFF
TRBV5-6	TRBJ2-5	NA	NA	CASSEPPGRETQYF
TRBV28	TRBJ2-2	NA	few	CASVTRWSSGELFF
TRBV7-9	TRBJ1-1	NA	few	CASSFLNGGYEAFF
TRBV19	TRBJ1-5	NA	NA	CASSMGWGIGNQPQHF
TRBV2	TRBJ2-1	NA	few	CASNRDKYNEQFF
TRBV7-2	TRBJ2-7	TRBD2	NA	CASSLPTSGRYEQYF
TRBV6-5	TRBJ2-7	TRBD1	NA	CASSSLDRRSYEQYF
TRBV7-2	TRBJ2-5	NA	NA	CASSFGGLQETQYF
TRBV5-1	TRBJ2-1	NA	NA	CASSLDPGVGNEQFF
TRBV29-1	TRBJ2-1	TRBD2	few	CSVEGGSTSGSYNEQFF
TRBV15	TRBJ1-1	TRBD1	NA	CATSEPGGAGTEAFF
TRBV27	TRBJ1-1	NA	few	CASTPLGRGTEAFF
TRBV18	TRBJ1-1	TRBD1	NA	CASGNRGRRTEAFF
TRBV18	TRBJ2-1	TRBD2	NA	CASHSGSSYNEQFF
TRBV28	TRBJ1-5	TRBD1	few	CASSRGQTHQPQHF
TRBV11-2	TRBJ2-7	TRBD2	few	CASSLQRGGESEQYF
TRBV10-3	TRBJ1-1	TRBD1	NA	CAISATDRMNTEAFF
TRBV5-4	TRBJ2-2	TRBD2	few	CASSFVAGGFGELFF
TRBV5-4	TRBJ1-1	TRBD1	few	CASSLGGTGGSEAFF
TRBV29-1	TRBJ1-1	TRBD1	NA	CSVKDREGPEAFF
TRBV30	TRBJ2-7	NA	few	CAWSPQGEQYF
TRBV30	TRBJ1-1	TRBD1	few	CAWARPGQGNTEAFF
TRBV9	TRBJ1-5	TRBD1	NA	CASSVGGTGAQPQHF
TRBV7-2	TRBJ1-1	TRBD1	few	CASIPGQLNTEAFF
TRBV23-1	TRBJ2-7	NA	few	CASSQGNLQSGLCPYEQYF
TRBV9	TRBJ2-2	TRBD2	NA	CASSVRQVAGGRTGELFF
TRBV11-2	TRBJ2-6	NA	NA	CASSLSGILSGANVLTF
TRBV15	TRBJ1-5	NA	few	CATSRALVEPQHF
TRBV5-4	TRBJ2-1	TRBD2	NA	CASSLGLAGATEIF
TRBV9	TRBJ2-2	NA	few	CASSVVREGTGELFF
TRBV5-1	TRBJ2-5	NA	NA	CASSFGVETQYF
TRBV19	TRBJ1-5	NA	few	CASQTTAGMRQPQHF
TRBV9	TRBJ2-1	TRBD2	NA	CASSVGGGGYNEQFF
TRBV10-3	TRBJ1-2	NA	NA	CAISPDTSYGYTF
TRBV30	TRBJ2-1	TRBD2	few	CAWSGQLAGGHNEQFF
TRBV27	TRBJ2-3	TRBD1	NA	CATTDRDRDTDTQYF
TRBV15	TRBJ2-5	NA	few	CATSSLPQGRETQYF
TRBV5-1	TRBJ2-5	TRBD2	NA	CASTVAGPRETQYF